These T cell receptor beta chains were read from a single sample in a study of blood T cell repertoires in COVID-19. Clones were read by immunoSEQ multiplex PCR, and TCRdb kept only the in-frame ones, dropping some. Among 200,000 or so clones listed, approximately 84% were seen once. Sequencing input: peripheral blood. The receptors derive from a woman in her twenties or thirties who had recovered from COVID-19. Each CDR3 is given with its conserved first and last residue. Each record gives: CDR3 protein, CDR3 DNA, D gene, clone size, J gene, V gene. A D gene is named only where the DNA matches it firmly. The listing skips clone size in some rows; elsewhere it reads once, few, many or a size class.

CASNNNGVYEQYF TGTGCCAGCAACAATAACGGGGTATACGAGCAGTACTTC - - TRBJ2-7 TRBV7-9
CASSHSADTQYF TGCGCCAGCAGCCACTCCGCAGATACGCAGTATTTT - - TRBJ2-3 TRBV4-1
CASSQIAGGYTF TGTGCCAGCAGCCAAATAGCAGGGGGGTACACCTTC TRBD1 few TRBJ1-2 TRBV3-1/TRBV3-2
CASGWGYSYNEQFF TGTGCCAGCGGTTGGGGCTACTCCTACAATGAGCAGTTCTTC - - TRBJ2-1 TRBV2
CATSMDRGSEKLFF TGTGCCACCAGCATGGACAGGGGGTCTGAAAAACTGTTTTTT TRBD1 - TRBJ1-4 TRBV15
CASSQPTRKDYGYTF TGCGCCAGCAGCCAACCGACCAGGAAAGACTATGGCTACACCTTC - - TRBJ1-2 TRBV4-1
CASSLEGGRAYNEQFF TGTGCCAGCAGCTTGGAGGGCGGGCGGGCCTACAATGAGCAGTTCTTC - - TRBJ2-1 TRBV5-4
CASSQDLRTGFRNEQFF TGTGCCAGCAGCCAAGATCTACGGACAGGCTTCAGGAATGAGCAGTTCTTC TRBD1 - TRBJ2-1 TRBV4-2
CASSSRAAPGSYNSPLHF TGTGCCAGCAGCTCGAGGGCGGCTCCGGGATCCTATAATTCACCCCTCCACTTT - - TRBJ1-6 TRBV3-1/TRBV3-2
CASSLTLSPPASGSYNEQFF TGTGCCAGCAGCTTAACGTTATCGCCCCCGGCAAGCGGCTCCTACAATGAGCAGTTCTTC - - TRBJ2-1 TRBV7-3
CAISEFFQGSHYGYTF TGTGCCATCAGTGAATTTTTTCAGGGTTCCCACTATGGCTACACCTTC - - TRBJ1-2 TRBV10-3
CASSNEGQGMDTGELFF TGTGCCAGCAGCAACGAAGGACAGGGCATGGACACCGGGGAGCTGTTTTTT - - TRBJ2-2 TRBV21-1
CASSGTEGYEQYF TGTGCCAGCAGCGGGACAGAGGGCTACGAGCAGTACTTC TRBD1 few TRBJ2-7 TRBV5-6
CASSESPGPIASYEQYF TGCGCCAGCAGTGAGTCCCCCGGTCCGATAGCCTCCTACGAGCAGTACTTC - once TRBJ2-7 TRBV10-2
CASSLTGTAGETQYF TGTGCCAGCAGCTTAACTGGAACGGCGGGAGAGACCCAGTACTTC - once TRBJ2-5 TRBV7-3
CASTSTGNEQYF TGTGCCAGCACATCCACAGGGAACGAGCAGTACTTC - - TRBJ2-7 TRBV28
CASSRRLASETQYF TGTGCCAGCAGCCGGCGACTAGCATCTGAGACCCAGTACTTC TRBD2 - TRBJ2-5 TRBV4-2
CATSPISPPDGYTF TGTGCCACCAGTCCTATCTCACCACCGGATGGCTACACCTTC - - TRBJ1-2 TRBV15
CASSLATGGYNEQFF TGTGCCAGCAGTTTAGCGACAGGAGGATACAATGAGCAGTTCTTC - - TRBJ2-1 TRBV28
CASSPLKTGGSETQYF TGTGCCAGCAGCCCCCTCAAGACAGGGGGCTCAGAGACCCAGTACTTC TRBD1 - TRBJ2-5 TRBV4-2
CASSLVGGHEQFF TGCGCCAGCAGCTTGGTGGGCGGGCATGAGCAGTTCTTC - - TRBJ2-1 TRBV5-1
CASSYGQMNTEAFF TGTGCCAGCAGTTACGGACAGATGAACACTGAAGCTTTCTTT - - TRBJ1-1 TRBV6-5
CASSKAGGANTEAFF TGTGCCAGCAGCAAAGCGGGGGGGGCGAACACTGAAGCTTTCTTT - - TRBJ1-1 TRBV21-1
CASSSSTDYEQYF TGCGCCAGCAGTTCTAGTACCGACTACGAGCAGTACTTC - - TRBJ2-7 TRBV5-1